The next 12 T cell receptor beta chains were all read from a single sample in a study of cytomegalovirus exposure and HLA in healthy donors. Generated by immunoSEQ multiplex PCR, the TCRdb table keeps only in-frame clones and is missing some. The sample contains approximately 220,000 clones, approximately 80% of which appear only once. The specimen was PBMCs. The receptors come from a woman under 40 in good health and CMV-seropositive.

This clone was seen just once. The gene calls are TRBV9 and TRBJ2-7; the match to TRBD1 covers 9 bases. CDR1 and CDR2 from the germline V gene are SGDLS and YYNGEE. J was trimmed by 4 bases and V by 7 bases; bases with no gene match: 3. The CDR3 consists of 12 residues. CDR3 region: CASGTGRYEQYF. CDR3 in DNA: TGTGCCAGCGGGACAGGGAGGTACGAGCAGTACTTC.

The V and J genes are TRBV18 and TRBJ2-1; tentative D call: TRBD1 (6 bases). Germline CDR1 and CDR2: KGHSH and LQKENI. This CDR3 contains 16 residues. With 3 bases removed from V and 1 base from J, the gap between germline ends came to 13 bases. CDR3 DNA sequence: TGTGCCAGCTCACCCAACCTAGGGGGATCCTACAATGAGCAGTTCTTC. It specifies CASSPNLGGSYNEQFF. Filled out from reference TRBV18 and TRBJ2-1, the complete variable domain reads NAGVMQNPRHLVRRRGQEARLRCSPMKGHSHVYWYRQLPEEGLKFMVYLQKENIIDESGMPKERFSAEFPKEGPSILRIQQVVRGDSAAYFCASSPNLGGSYNEQFFGPGTRLTVL.

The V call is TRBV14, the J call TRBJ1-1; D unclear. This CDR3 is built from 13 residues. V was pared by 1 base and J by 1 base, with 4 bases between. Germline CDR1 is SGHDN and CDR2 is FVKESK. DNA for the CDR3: TGTGCCAGCAGCCAAGTCCCGAACACTGAAGCTTTCTTT. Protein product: CASSQVPNTEAFF.

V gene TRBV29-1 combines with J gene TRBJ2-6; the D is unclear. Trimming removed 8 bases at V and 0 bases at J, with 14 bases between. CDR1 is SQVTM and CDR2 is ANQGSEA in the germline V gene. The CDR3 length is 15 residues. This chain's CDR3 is CSTSNSYSGANVLTF. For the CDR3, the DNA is TGCAGCACAAGTAACAGTTACTCTGGGGCCAACGTCCTGACTTTC.

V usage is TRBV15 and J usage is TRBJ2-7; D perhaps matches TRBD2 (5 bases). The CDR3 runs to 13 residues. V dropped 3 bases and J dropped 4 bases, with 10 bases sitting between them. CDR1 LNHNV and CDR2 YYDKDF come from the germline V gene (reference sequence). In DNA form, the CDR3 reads TGTGCCACCAGCAGCCGGACTCGATACGAGCAGTACTTC. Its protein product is CATSSRTRYEQYF. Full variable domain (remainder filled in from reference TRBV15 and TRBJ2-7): DAMVIQNPRYQVTQFGKPVTLSCSQTLNHNVMYWYQQKSSQAPKLLFHYYDKDFNNEADTPDNFQSRRPNTSFCFLDIRSPGLGDTAMYLCATSSRTRYEQYFGPGTRLTVT.

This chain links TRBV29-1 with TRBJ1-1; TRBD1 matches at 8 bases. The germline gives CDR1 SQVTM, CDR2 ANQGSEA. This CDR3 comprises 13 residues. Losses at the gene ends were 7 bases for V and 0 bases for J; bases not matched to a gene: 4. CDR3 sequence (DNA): TGCAGCGCCGCAGGGGGCTTGAACACTGAAGCTTTCTTT. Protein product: CSAAGGLNTEAFF.

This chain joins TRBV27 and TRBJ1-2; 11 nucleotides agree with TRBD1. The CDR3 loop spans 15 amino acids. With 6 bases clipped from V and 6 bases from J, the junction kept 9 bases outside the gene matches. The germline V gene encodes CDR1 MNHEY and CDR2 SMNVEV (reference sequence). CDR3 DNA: TGTGCCAGCAGAACGGACAGGGGGCGTTCAAATGGCTACACCTTC. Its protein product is CASRTDRGRSNGYTF.

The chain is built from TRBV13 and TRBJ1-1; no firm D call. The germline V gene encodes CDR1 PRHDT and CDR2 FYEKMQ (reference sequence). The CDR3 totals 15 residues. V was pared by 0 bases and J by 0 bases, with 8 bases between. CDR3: CASSLGLGLNTEAFF. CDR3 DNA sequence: TGTGCCAGCAGCTTAGGTTTAGGTTTGAACACTGAAGCTTTCTTT.

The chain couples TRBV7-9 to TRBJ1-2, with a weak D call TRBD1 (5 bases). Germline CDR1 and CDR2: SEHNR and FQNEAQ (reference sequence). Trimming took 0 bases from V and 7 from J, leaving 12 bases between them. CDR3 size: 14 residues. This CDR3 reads CASSLALGVAGYTF. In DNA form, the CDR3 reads TGTGCCAGCAGCTTAGCGCTGGGGGTGGCTGGCTACACCTTC. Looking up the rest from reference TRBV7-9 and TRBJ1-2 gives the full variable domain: DTGVSQNPRHKITKRGQNVTFRCDPISEHNRLYWYRQTLGQGPEFLTYFQNEAQLEKSRLLSDRFSAERPKGSFSTLEIQRTEQGDSAMYLCASSLALGVAGYTFGSGTRLTVV.

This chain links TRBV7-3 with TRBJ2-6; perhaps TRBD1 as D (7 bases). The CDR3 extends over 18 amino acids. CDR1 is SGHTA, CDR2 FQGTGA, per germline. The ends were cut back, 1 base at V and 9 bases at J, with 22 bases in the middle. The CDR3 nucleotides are TGTGCCAGCAGCTTAAGGGGTCCGGGGGAGGACAGGATCAACGTCCTGACTTTC. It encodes CASSLRGPGEDRINVLTF.

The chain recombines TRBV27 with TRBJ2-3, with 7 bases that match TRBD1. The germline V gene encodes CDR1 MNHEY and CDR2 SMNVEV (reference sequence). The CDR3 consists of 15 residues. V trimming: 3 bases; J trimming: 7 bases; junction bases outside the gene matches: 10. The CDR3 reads CASSFLGQELNTQYF. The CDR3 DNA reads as TGTGCCAGCAGTTTCCTCGGACAGGAACTCAATACGCAGTATTTT.

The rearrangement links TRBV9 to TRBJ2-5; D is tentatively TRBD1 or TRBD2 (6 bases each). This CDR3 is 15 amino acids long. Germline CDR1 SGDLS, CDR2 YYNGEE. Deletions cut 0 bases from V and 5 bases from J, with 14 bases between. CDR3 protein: CASSVDGGGLETQYF. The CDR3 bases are TGTGCCAGCAGCGTAGATGGAGGGGGATTGGAGACCCAGTACTTC.